The 32 T cell receptor beta chains below were found in one sample sequenced in a study of OX40 agonist ivuxolimab in advanced cancers. Method: immunoSEQ multiplex PCR; TCRdb's copy keeps in-frame clones and lacks some. The sample lists about 22,000 clones; around 88% were seen once. The input for sequencing was CD4+ or CD8+ T cells sorted from blood, taken in a trial of the OX40 agonist ivuxolimab. These TCRs come from an adult with an advanced solid tumor such as melanoma, head and neck, liver or kidney cancer.

V and J are TRBV19 and TRBJ2-1, with 10 bases matching TRBD2. Germline trimming cut 6 bases from V and 7 bases from J; bases unmatched to any gene: 15. The CDR3 is 17 amino acids. CDR1 is LNHDA and CDR2 is SQIVND in the germline V gene (reference sequence). The DNA of the CDR3 is TGTGCCAGTAGCCCTACGGGACTAGCGTTTGGAGGGAATGAGCAGTTCTTC. It codes for CASSPTGLAFGGNEQFF.

This clone was counted between two and nine times. The chain combines TRBV10-3 with TRBJ1-1; maybe TRBD1 (5 bases). The CDR3 is 14 amino acids. From germline, CDR1 is ENHRY and CDR2 SYGVKD. Trimming shortened V by 3 bases and J by 2 bases, and 10 bases separated the two germline ends. The CDR3 reads CAISDDRDNTEAFF. In DNA form, the CDR3 reads TGTGCCATCAGTGATGACAGAGATAACACTGAAGCTTTCTTT.

V and J are TRBV13 and TRBJ2-7; D remains unclear. The germline gives CDR1 PRHDT, CDR2 FYEKMQ (reference sequence). V was pared by 3 bases and J by 3 bases, with 9 bases between. This CDR3 is 13 amino acids long. In DNA form, the CDR3 reads TGTGCCAGCAGCTTTTCCAGTTACTACGAGCAGTACTTC. It specifies CASSFSSYYEQYF.

This clone was recorded only once. CDR3 residues: CASSSRDPYNEQFF. The CDR3 bases are TGTGCCAGCAGTTCACGGGACCCCTACAATGAGCAGTTCTTC. The V call is TRBV27, the J call TRBJ2-1; D may be TRBD1 or TRBD2 (5 bases each). From germline, CDR1 is MNHEY and CDR2 SMNVEV (reference sequence). Between the trimmed V and J ends, which lost 4 bases and 2 bases, there was a span of 9 bases. CDR3 length: 14 amino acids.

The chain recombines TRBV6-1 with TRBJ2-7; TRBD2 might be the D (5 bases). Trimming shortened V by 1 base and J by 0 bases, and 10 bases separated the two germline ends. This CDR3 spans 15 amino acids. Germline-derived CDR1 and CDR2 are MNHNS and SASEGT. CDR3 DNA sequence: TGTGCCAGCAGTGAAGGGACTGTTCTCTCCTACGAGCAGTACTTC. Residues: CASSEGTVLSYEQYF.

The V gene is TRBV5-6, the J gene TRBJ2-1, with TRBD2 matching 10 bases. From germline, CDR1 is SGHDT and CDR2 YYEEEE. This CDR3 spans 18 amino acids. Germline trimming cut 1 base from V and 4 bases from J; bases unmatched to any gene: 11. CDR3 region: CASSLMASGSVGYNEQFF. CDR3 bases: TGTGCCAGCAGCTTGATGGCTAGCGGGAGTGTGGGATACAATGAGCAGTTCTTC.

This chain connects TRBV9 to TRBJ2-3; D remains ambiguous. The V and J ends lost 2 bases and 2 bases respectively, with 15 bases between them. Germline CDR1 is SGDLS and CDR2 is YYNGEE. The CDR3 extends over 16 amino acids. The CDR3 bases are TGTGCCAGCAGCGTTGGGGTGGTGTTAGCCACAGATACGCAGTATTTT. Translated: CASSVGVVLATDTQYF.

The chain uses TRBV4-3 and TRBJ2-7, with 9 bases matching TRBD1. The CDR3 has 14 residues. Germline-derived CDR1 and CDR2 are LGHNA and YSLEER. With V trimmed by 3 bases and J by 4 bases, 4 bases remained unmatched. The CDR3 DNA sequence: TGCGCCAGCAGCCAGGGACAGGGAGTTTACGAGCAGTACTTC. This codes for CASSQGQGVYEQYF.

This clone was observed once. The rearrangement links TRBV27 to TRBJ2-4, with a possible D match to TRBD1 (6 bases). The V gene lost 3 bases and the J gene lost 4 bases, with 13 bases spanning the gap. The CDR3 spans 15 residues. The germline V gene has CDR1 MNHEY and CDR2 SMNVEV (reference sequence). As DNA, the CDR3 is TGTGCCAGCAGTTTTAAAGAGAGGGGGAAAAACATTCAGTACTTC. Its protein is CASSFKERGKNIQYF.

The rearrangement uses TRBV9 and TRBJ2-5; D is unresolved. The length of the CDR3 is 13 residues. The V end lost 3 bases, the J end lost 5 bases, and 11 bases lay between the germline ends. Germline CDR1 and CDR2: SGDLS and YYNGEE. CDR3 nucleotide sequence: TGTGCCAGCAGCGAGGGATCGAGTGAGACCCAGTACTTC. Translation: CASSEGSSETQYF.

V is TRBV23-1 and J is TRBJ1-1, with D possibly TRBD1 on 6 matching bases. TRBV23-1 is identified as an open reading frame with a role that is uncertain. V was shortened by 6 bases and J by 4 bases, with 24 bases between the two germline ends. CDR3 length equals 17 residues. CDR3 amino acids: CASSLLQGLGICTEAFF. The CDR3 DNA reads TGCGCCAGCAGCCTTCTTCAGGGGCTAGGGATTTGCACTGAAGCTTTCTTT.

The chain combines TRBV27 with TRBJ2-7, with no clear D. The CDR3 extends over 13 amino acids. Germline-derived CDR1 and CDR2 are MNHEY and SMNVEV (reference sequence). V was shortened by 1 base and J by 3 bases, with 7 bases between the two germline ends. The CDR3 region has the DNA TGTGCCAGCAGTTTATATGTCGGCTACGAGCAGTACTTC. The encoded protein is CASSLYVGYEQYF.

The rearrangement links TRBV6-6 to TRBJ2-7; 7 bases are shared with TRBD2. The CDR3 has 14 residues. Per the germline V gene, CDR1 is MNHNY and CDR2 is SVGAGI (reference sequence). The ends lost 3 bases at V and 2 bases at J; junction bases unmatched: 4. The CDR3 DNA follows: TGTGCCAGCAGTTATAGGGCGGGAGCCTACGAGCAGTACTTC. This sequence encodes CASSYRAGAYEQYF.

The chain carries TRBV29-1 and TRBJ2-5, with D perhaps TRBD2 (5 bases). The V gene lost 1 base and the J gene lost 5 bases, with 26 bases spanning the gap. Germline assignment: CDR1 SQVTM and CDR2 ANQGSEA. The CDR3 covers 18 residues. The CDR3 loop is CSVEGLQLPGMQRETQYF. DNA of the CDR3: TGCAGCGTTGAAGGTTTGCAATTACCGGGAATGCAACGGGAGACCCAGTACTTC.

CDR3 in amino acids: CASTEGGSNQPQHF. The CDR3 region has the DNA TGTGCCAGCACCGAGGGTGGTAGCAATCAGCCCCAGCATTTT. The J gene is TRBJ1-5, the V gene TRBV6-6; D unclear. In germline, CDR1 is MNHNY, CDR2 SVGAGI (reference sequence). The CDR3 covers 14 residues. The V end lost 7 bases, the J end lost 0 bases, and 10 bases lay between the germline ends.

The rearrangement joins TRBV4-3 to TRBJ1-1; D unresolved. There are 15 residues in the CDR3. V was cut by 5 bases and J by 3 bases, with 16 bases left in between. In germline, CDR1 is LGHNA, CDR2 YSLEER. The CDR3 protein is CASSSRMGSDTEAFF. The CDR3 region has the DNA TGCGCCAGCAGCTCTCGAATGGGATCTGACACTGAAGCTTTCTTT.

This chain uses TRBV7-9 with TRBJ1-1; D remains unclear. The CDR3 contains 12 residues. Germline CDR1 reads SEHNR; CDR2 reads FQNEAQ (reference sequence). Trimming took 5 bases from V and 6 from J, leaving 10 bases between them. The CDR3 bases are TGTGCCAGCAGCGCGGGAGGACCTGAAGCTTTCTTT. This codes for CASSAGGPEAFF. Using reference TRBV7-9 and TRBJ1-1 for the parts outside the CDR3, the full variable domain is DTGVSQNPRHKITKRGQNVTFRCDPISEHNRLYWYRQTLGQGPEFLTYFQNEAQLEKSRLLSDRFSAERPKGSFSTLEIQRTEQGDSAMYLCASSAGGPEAFFGQGTRLTVV.

By share, this clone counts as medium-sized. The chain links TRBV14 to TRBJ2-7; D remains ambiguous. CDR3 size: 14 residues. Germline CDR1 SGHDN, CDR2 FVKESK. Deletions cut 1 base from V and 2 bases from J, with 9 bases between. The CDR3: CASSQVYGPYEQYF. CDR3 coding DNA: TGTGCCAGCAGCCAAGTATATGGTCCCTACGAGCAGTACTTC.

The chain joins TRBV14 to TRBJ1-4; 7 bases agree with TRBD1. The CDR3 loop spans 15 amino acids. Germline assignment: CDR1 SGHDN and CDR2 FVKESK. Trimming took 3 bases from V and 5 from J; bases not matched to a gene: 6. The CDR3 protein is CASSHMGQQNEKLFF. In nucleotides, the CDR3 is TGTGCCAGCAGCCACATGGGACAGCAAAATGAAAAACTGTTTTTT.

CDR3 DNA sequence: TGTGCCAGCAGTAGTTACTCTAGCGGCCGCTCCTACGAGCAGTACTTC. The encoded protein is CASSSYSSGRSYEQYF. V is TRBV27 and J is TRBJ2-7, with 7 positions matching TRBD2. There are 16 residues in the CDR3. V shed 5 bases, J shed 0 bases, and the junction held 10 bases outside the gene matches. CDR1 is MNHEY and CDR2 is SMNVEV in the germline V gene (reference sequence).

The V call is TRBV29-1, the J call TRBJ2-1; no reliable D call. The CDR3 extends over 14 amino acids. Germline CDR1 reads SQVTM; CDR2 reads ANQGSEA. Trimming pared 4 bases from V and 0 bases from J, leaving 10 bases between. The CDR3 sequence: CSVGAASSYNEQFF. The CDR3, as DNA: TGCAGCGTTGGGGCAGCAAGCTCCTACAATGAGCAGTTCTTC.

This chain joins TRBV6-5 and TRBJ2-7, with TRBD1 matching over 8 bases. The CDR3 has 14 amino acids. Unmatched junction bases numbered 4, after V lost 5 bases and J lost 1 base. The germline V gene encodes CDR1 MNHEY and CDR2 SVGAGI. The CDR3 region has the DNA TGTGCCAGCAGTCATCAGGGGGCTTCCTACGAGCAGTACTTC. Amino acids: CASSHQGASYEQYF.

This chain joins TRBV7-6 and TRBJ1-3; D call uncertain. V gave up 5 bases and J gave up 4 bases, with 9 bases separating them. This CDR3 contains 13 residues. Germline lookup yields CDR1 SGHVS and CDR2 FNYEAQ. CDR3 nucleotides: TGTGCCAGCAGCCGGACCCAGGGAAACACCATATATTTT. Translated, it gives CASSRTQGNTIYF.

This rearrangement joins TRBV4-3 to TRBJ1-2; TRBD1 might be the D (6 bases). The germline CDR1 and CDR2 sequences are LGHNA and YSLEER. The CDR3 spans 16 residues. V gave up 1 base and J gave up 2 bases, with 14 bases separating them. CDR3: CASSQGEGGINYGYTF. CDR3 nucleotide sequence: TGCGCCAGCAGCCAAGGGGAAGGGGGAATAAACTATGGCTACACCTTC.

The rearrangement uses TRBV4-2 and TRBJ1-6; TRBD1 agrees at 12 bases. Germline loops: CDR1 LGHNA, CDR2 YNFKEQ. The CDR3 sequence is 16 residues long. V shed 3 bases, J shed 9 bases, and the junction held 6 bases outside the gene matches. The chain's CDR3 is CASSQDPGQGASPLHF. In nucleotides, the CDR3 is TGTGCCAGCAGCCAGGACCCGGGACAGGGGGCTTCACCCCTCCACTTT.

V and J are TRBV7-1 and TRBJ2-2; 11 nucleotides line up with TRBD2. TRBV7-1 is labeled an ORF, and its function is uncertain. Trimming cost V 3 bases and J 3 bases; bases outside gene matches: 9. This CDR3 has 18 residues. Here the CDR3 reads CASSSRTSGLDDTGELFF. CDR3 in DNA: TGTGCCAGCAGCTCTCGGACTAGCGGGCTTGATGACACCGGGGAGCTGTTTTTT.

V gene TRBV7-6 combines with J gene TRBJ2-3; perhaps TRBD1 as D (6 bases). Per the germline V gene, CDR1 is SGHVS and CDR2 is FNYEAQ. V lost 6 bases and J 5 bases, leaving 18 bases between the germline ends. The CDR3 sequence is 15 residues long. CDR3 sequence (DNA): TGTGCCAGCAGTTCTCGACAGGCTGGGGGAGATACGCAGTATTTT. Translated: CASSSRQAGGDTQYF.

The chain is built from TRBV27 and TRBJ2-7; 7 bases are shared with TRBD1. V gave up 10 bases and J gave up 0 bases; unmatched junction bases: 15. This CDR3 has 16 residues. Germline assignment: CDR1 MNHEY and CDR2 SMNVEV (reference sequence). The CDR3 sequence is CATIQRKTGNSYEQYF. The CDR3 coding sequence is TGTGCCACCATCCAAAGAAAGACAGGGAACTCCTACGAGCAGTACTTC.

The gene calls are TRBV27 and TRBJ2-5; TRBD2 agrees at 11 bases. Germline CDR1 reads MNHEY; CDR2 reads SMNVEV (reference sequence). The CDR3 has 15 residues. V dropped 6 bases and J dropped 2; count of bases not matched to a gene: 5. CDR3 nucleotides: TGTGCCAGCAGGCCGGGACTAGCGGAACAAGAGACCCAGTACTTC. Translating gives CASRPGLAEQETQYF.

CDR3 in DNA: TGCAGCGTTGAAGATGCCCTAGGGTGGGATGAGCAGTTCTTC. Amino acid sequence: CSVEDALGWDEQFF. This chain links TRBV29-1 with TRBJ2-1; no clear D. CDR1 is SQVTM and CDR2 is ANQGSEA in the germline V gene. Trimming removed 0 bases from V and 8 bases from J, with 14 bases in between. The CDR3 is made up of 14 amino acids.

The V call is TRBV27, the J call TRBJ1-1; D gene uncertain. V was shortened by 8 bases and J by 4 bases, with 5 bases between the two germline ends. Germline-derived CDR1 and CDR2 are MNHEY and SMNVEV (reference sequence). The CDR3 covers 10 residues. The CDR3 DNA follows: TGTGCCAGCGGTACCACTGAAGCTTTCTTT. It is translated as CASGTTEAFF.

The V gene is TRBV10-1, the J gene TRBJ1-1; D possibly corresponds to TRBD1 (6 bases). This CDR3 region has 14 residues. The ends were cut back, 10 bases at V and 5 bases at J, with 20 bases in the middle. Germline V gene sequence: CDR1 WNHNN, CDR2 SYGVQD (reference sequence). CDR3: CATVAGRGRTEAFF. The CDR3 nucleotides are TGCGCCACTGTGGCTGGGAGGGGGAGGACTGAAGCTTTCTTT.